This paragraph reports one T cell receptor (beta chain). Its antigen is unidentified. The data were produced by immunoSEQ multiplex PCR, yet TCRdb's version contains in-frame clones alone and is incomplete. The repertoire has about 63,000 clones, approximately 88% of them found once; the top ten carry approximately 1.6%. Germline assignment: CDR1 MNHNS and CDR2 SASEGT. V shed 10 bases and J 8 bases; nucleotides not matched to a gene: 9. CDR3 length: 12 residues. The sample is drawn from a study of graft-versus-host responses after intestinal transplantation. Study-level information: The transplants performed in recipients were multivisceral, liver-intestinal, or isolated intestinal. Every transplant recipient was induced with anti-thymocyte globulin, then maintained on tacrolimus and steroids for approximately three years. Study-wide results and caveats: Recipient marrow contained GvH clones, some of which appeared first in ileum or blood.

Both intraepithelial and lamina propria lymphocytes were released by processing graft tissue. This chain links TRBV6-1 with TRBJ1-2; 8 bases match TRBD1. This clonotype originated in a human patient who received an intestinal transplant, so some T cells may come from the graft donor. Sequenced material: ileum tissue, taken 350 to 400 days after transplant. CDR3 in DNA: TGTGCCACCCAGGGGGCAAGACGGGGCTACACCTTC. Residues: CATQGARRGYTF.